This T cell receptor beta chain was profiled in a study of blood T cell repertoires in COVID-19. Study context: Donors in the United States, Italy and Spain gave samples during acute or convalescent COVID-19. The analysed material was cDNA or gDNA that came from T cells, B-cell-depleted T cells, or PBMCs.

In the authors' methods: Amplification of reference gene primers was used by the study to estimate nucleated cell counts. Profiled with immunoSEQ multiplex PCR; TCRdb holds only in-frame clones, not every one. That table is the source of V, J and clone size, and D and trimming were worked out from the DNA. The sample lists 270,000 or so clones, more than 65% occurring once. This CDR3 has 15 amino acids. V was shortened by 1 base and J by 5 bases, with 11 bases between the two germline ends. Germline lookup yields CDR1 SGHTA and CDR2 FQGTGA. The TCR was taken from a young woman with acute or convalescent COVID-19. The rearrangement links TRBV7-3 to TRBJ2-2; perhaps TRBD1 as D (6 bases). Material: peripheral blood. The CDR3 nucleotides read TGTGCCAGCAGCTTAAGGACAGCCGTAACCGGGGAGCTGTTTTTT. As protein: CASSLRTAVTGELFF.